The 23 T cell receptor beta chains given below trace back to one sample, sequenced in a study of OX40 agonist ivuxolimab in advanced cancers. Here immunoSEQ multiplex PCR was the method, and the copy in TCRdb shows in-frame clones only, minus some. The sample has tens of thousands of clones; about 93% are singletons. The sample consisted of CD4+ or CD8+ T cells sorted from blood, taken in a trial of the OX40 agonist ivuxolimab. The origin of the receptors is an adult with an advanced solid tumor such as melanoma, head and neck, liver or kidney cancer.

This chain uses TRBV5-1 with TRBJ2-7; no clear D gene. This CDR3 has 14 amino acids. Germline V gene sequence: CDR1 SGHRS, CDR2 YFSETQ. V lost 7 bases and J 0 bases, leaving 14 bases between the germline ends. The CDR3 region is CASSLAVPSYEQYF. Here the CDR3 DNA reads TGCGCCAGCTCTCTTGCGGTTCCCTCCTACGAGCAGTACTTC. The whole variable domain, filled in from reference TRBV5-1 and TRBJ2-7, reads KAGVTQTPRYLIKTRGQQVTLSCSPISGHRSVSWYQQTPGQGLQFLFEYFSETQRNKGNFPGRFSGRQFSNSRSEMNVSTLELGDSALYLCASSLAVPSYEQYFGPGTRLTVT.

V gene TRBV27 combines with J gene TRBJ2-5, with D unresolved. Germline-derived CDR1 and CDR2 are MNHEY and SMNVEV (reference sequence). Trimming cost V 8 bases and J 2 bases, with 9 bases left between them. This CDR3 is 12 amino acids long. CDR3 bases: TGTGCCAGCTGGGGAAATCAAGAGACCCAGTACTTC. This codes for CASWGNQETQYF.

V gene TRBV13 combines with J gene TRBJ2-7; D not resolved. The V gene's germline CDR1 is PRHDT and CDR2 FYEKMQ (reference sequence). Trimming stripped 2 bases from V and 6 bases from J, with 8 bases between. The CDR3 contains 12 residues. As DNA, the CDR3 is TGTGCCAGCAGCTTATCTGCTGGCGAGCAGTACTTC. It specifies CASSLSAGEQYF.

The genes are TRBV7-9 and TRBJ2-2, with 8 bases identical to TRBD1. Looked up from germline, CDR1 is SEHNR and CDR2 is FQNEAQ (reference sequence). CDR3 length: 15 amino acids. Losses at the gene ends were 5 bases for V and 1 base for J; bases not matched to a gene: 3. CDR3 protein: CASSPGTGNTGELFF. As DNA, the CDR3 is TGTGCCAGCAGCCCCGGGACAGGGAACACCGGGGAGCTGTTTTTT.

About this clone: The sample carries other DNA sequences with the same CDR3. This chain links TRBV27 with TRBJ2-7, with TRBD2 matching over 13 bases. Germline lookup yields CDR1 MNHEY and CDR2 SMNVEV (reference sequence). The CDR3 has 16 amino acids. V shed 5 bases and J 7 bases; nucleotides not matched to a gene: 11. DNA of the CDR3: TGTGCCAGCAGTCCGGGGACTAGCGGGACGCAGAGGGAGCAGTACTTC. It codes for CASSPGTSGTQREQYF.

V gene TRBV13 combines with J gene TRBJ2-7, with 14 bases that match TRBD2. V trimming: 3 bases; J trimming: 1 base; junction bases outside the gene matches: 5. This CDR3 contains 17 residues. Germline assignment: CDR1 PRHDT and CDR2 FYEKMQ (reference sequence). DNA for the CDR3: TGTGCCAGCAGCTTCGAAGGACTAGCGGGAGGTTCCTACGAGCAGTACTTC. The encoded protein is CASSFEGLAGGSYEQYF.

This clone appeared a few times. CDR3: CASSQGGGENTEAFF. Here the CDR3 DNA reads TGTGCCAGCAGCCAGGGAGGGGGGGAGAACACTGAAGCTTTCTTT. The rearrangement uses TRBV14 and TRBJ1-1; weak D call: TRBD1 (6 bases). Deletions cut 3 bases from V and 1 base from J, with 12 bases between. The CDR3 length is 15 residues. Per germline, CDR1 SGHDN and CDR2 FVKESK.

This clone was counted between two and nine times. The chain joins TRBV7-9 to TRBJ1-2; no firm D call. The V end lost 0 bases, the J end lost 7 bases, and 6 bases lay between the germline ends. There are 12 residues in the CDR3. Germline V gene data show CDR1 as SEHNR and CDR2 as FQNEAQ (reference sequence). CDR3 protein: CASSLAVGGYTF. The CDR3 DNA sequence: TGTGCCAGCAGCTTAGCTGTCGGTGGCTACACCTTC.

The chain uses TRBV5-8 and TRBJ2-1, with 11 bases that match TRBD2. The CDR3 covers 14 residues. The ends lost 4 bases at V and 3 bases at J; junction bases unmatched: 0. Germline V gene lookup returns CDR1 SGHTS and CDR2 YDEGEE. The CDR3 DNA follows: TGTGCCAGCAGCGGACTAGCGGGCTACAATGAGCAGTTCTTC. Translating gives CASSGLAGYNEQFF.

The CDR3 here is CASSGTGFTVEAFF. CDR3 nucleotides: TGTGCCAGCAGTGGGACAGGATTTACAGTTGAAGCTTTCTTT. The V and J genes are TRBV2 and TRBJ1-1; 7 bases match TRBD1. CDR3 length: 14 residues. The V and J ends lost 4 bases and 7 bases, in that order; junction bases with no gene match: 9. Per germline, CDR1 SNHLY and CDR2 FYNNEI.

The chain combines TRBV4-1 with TRBJ1-6; D is ambiguous. Germline CDR1 MGHRA, CDR2 YSYEKL. This CDR3 comprises 16 residues. The V end lost 4 bases, the J end lost 7 bases, and 17 bases lay between the germline ends. CDR3 nucleotide sequence: TGCGCCAGCAGCCGTATCGGCCCGGGAGGGAATTCACCCCTCCACTTT. This gives the protein CASSRIGPGGNSPLHF.

This chain joins TRBV7-3 and TRBJ1-2; D gene unclear. In germline, CDR1 is SGHTA, CDR2 FQGTGA. CDR3 length: 13 amino acids. Trimming pared 2 bases from V and 2 bases from J, leaving 6 bases between. The CDR3: CASSLPGNYGYTF. The DNA for the CDR3 is TGTGCCAGCAGCTTACCGGGGAACTATGGCTACACCTTC.

V usage is TRBV12-5 and J usage is TRBJ2-3; TRBD1 agrees at 7 bases. After removal of 0 bases from V and 3 bases from J, the junction contained 6 bases not matched to a gene. Germline V gene sequence: CDR1 LGHNT, CDR2 FRNRAP. This CDR3 is built from 16 residues. In DNA form, the CDR3 reads TGTGCTAGTGGTTTGGTACAGGGGTTCGCAACAGATACGCAGTATTTT. It is translated as CASGLVQGFATDTQYF.

The chain is built from TRBV2 and TRBJ2-3; D ambiguous. This CDR3 has 13 residues. Trimming stripped 4 bases from V and 2 bases from J, with 7 bases between. In germline, CDR1 is SNHLY, CDR2 FYNNEI. The CDR3 nucleotides are TGTGCCAGCAGTGCAAGCCTCACAGATACGCAGTATTTT. Protein: CASSASLTDTQYF.

This clone was recorded a few times. The gene calls are TRBV30 and TRBJ1-1; no reliable D call. Germline values: CDR1 GTSNPN, CDR2 SVGIG (reference sequence). Trimming took off 5 bases at V and 0 bases at J, with 10 bases between the two ends. CDR3 size: 13 residues. The CDR3 DNA is TGTGCCTGGGACGTCGGTCTGAACACTGAAGCTTTCTTT. This encodes CAWDVGLNTEAFF.

This sequence joins TRBV27 and TRBJ2-1; 10 bases fit TRBD2. CDR3 length: 14 residues. Germline V lookup: CDR1 MNHEY, CDR2 SMNVEV (reference sequence). Germline trimming cut 11 bases from V and 8 bases from J; bases unmatched to any gene: 12. The CDR3 sequence is CASRVLAGIDEQFF. The CDR3 DNA reads as TGTGCCTCCAGGGTACTAGCGGGGATCGATGAGCAGTTCTTC.

The chain couples TRBV5-6 to TRBJ2-5; 9 bases fit TRBD1. CDR3 length: 14 amino acids. Germline lookup yields CDR1 SGHDT and CDR2 YYEEEE. After removal of 6 bases from V and 6 bases from J, the junction contained 9 bases not matched to a gene. The DNA for the CDR3 is TGTGCCAGCACCATGGGGGGACAGGGCAAGACCCAGTACTTC. Encoded protein: CASTMGGQGKTQYF.

The chain combines TRBV30 with TRBJ2-2; possibly TRBD2 for D (6 bases). Germline assignment: CDR1 GTSNPN and CDR2 SVGIG (reference sequence). V gave up 2 bases and J gave up 1 base, with 8 bases separating them. This CDR3 is built from 14 residues. Here the CDR3 DNA reads TGTGCCTGGAGTCCTAGCGTGAACACCGGGGAGCTGTTTTTT. This gives the protein CAWSPSVNTGELFF.

This chain uses TRBV7-2 with TRBJ2-1; TRBD2 matches at 9 bases. This CDR3 is built from 14 residues. Germline values: CDR1 SGHTA, CDR2 FQGNSA. Unmatched junction bases numbered 3, after V lost 0 bases and J lost 9 bases. The CDR3 loop reads CASSLAGAGGEQFF. The CDR3 DNA reads as TGTGCCAGCAGCTTAGCGGGAGCGGGGGGTGAGCAGTTCTTC.

The chain carries TRBV6-5 and TRBJ1-1, with D possibly matching TRBD1 (6 bases). The germline CDR1 and CDR2 sequences are MNHEY and SVGAGI. There are 16 residues in the CDR3. Deletions cut 2 bases from V and 0 bases from J, with 13 bases between. The CDR3 is CASSYSGAGVNTEAFF. CDR3 bases: TGTGCCAGCAGTTACAGTGGGGCAGGGGTGAACACTGAAGCTTTCTTT.

The rearrangement uses TRBV4-3 and TRBJ2-7; 10 bases are shared with TRBD1. With V trimmed by 4 bases and J by 5 bases, 14 bases remained unmatched. Germline V lookup: CDR1 LGHNA, CDR2 YSLEER. CDR3 length: 17 residues. CDR3 nucleotide sequence: TGCGCCAGCAGCCGCGATGTGGGGGGACAGGGGACCGACGAGCAGTACTTC. It is translated as CASSRDVGGQGTDEQYF.

The V call is TRBV7-9, the J call TRBJ2-7, with D possibly being TRBD1 or TRBD2 (5 bases each). The CDR3 is made up of 12 amino acids. Germline CDR1 reads SEHNR; CDR2 reads FQNEAQ (reference sequence). Trimming stripped 5 bases from V and 6 bases from J, with 11 bases between. This chain's CDR3 is CASSPGAFEQYF. The CDR3 DNA follows: TGTGCCAGCAGCCCCGGGGCGTTCGAGCAGTACTTC.

This chain joins TRBV4-2 and TRBJ1-1; perhaps TRBD1 as D (5 bases). This CDR3 contains 17 residues. Germline assignment: CDR1 LGHNA and CDR2 YNFKEQ. V lost 3 bases and J lost 1, with 18 bases in between. The CDR3 loop is CASSHSYQGGENTEAFF. The CDR3 DNA reads TGTGCCAGCAGCCACTCCTACCAGGGCGGGGAGAACACTGAAGCTTTCTTT.